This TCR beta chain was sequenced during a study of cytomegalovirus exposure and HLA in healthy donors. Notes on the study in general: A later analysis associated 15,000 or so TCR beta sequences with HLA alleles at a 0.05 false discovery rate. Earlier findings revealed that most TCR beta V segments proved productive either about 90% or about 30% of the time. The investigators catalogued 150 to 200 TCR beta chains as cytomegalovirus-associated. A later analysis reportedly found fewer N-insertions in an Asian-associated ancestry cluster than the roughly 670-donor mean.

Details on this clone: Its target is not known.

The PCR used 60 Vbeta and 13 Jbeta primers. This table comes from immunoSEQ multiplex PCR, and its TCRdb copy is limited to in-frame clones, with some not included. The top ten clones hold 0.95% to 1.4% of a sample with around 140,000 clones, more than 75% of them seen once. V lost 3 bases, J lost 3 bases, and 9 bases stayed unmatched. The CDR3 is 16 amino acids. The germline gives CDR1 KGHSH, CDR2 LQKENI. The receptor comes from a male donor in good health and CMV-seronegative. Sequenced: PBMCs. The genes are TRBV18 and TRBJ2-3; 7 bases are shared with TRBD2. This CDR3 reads CASSPPYGGETDTQYF. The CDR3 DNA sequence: TGTGCCAGCTCACCCCCCTATGGGGGGGAAACAGATACGCAGTATTTT.